This T cell receptor (beta chain) derives from a study of T-cell memory formation after mild COVID-19. Looking at the study overall: The two donors had largely donor-specific TCR clusters.

TCRdb re-called the 5' RACE reads through MiXCR, storing one row per CDR3 protein. The data contain roughly 340,000 distinct CDR3 sequences, about 20% of them seen just once; the ten biggest clones take up around 20%. This CDR3 is built from 15 residues. V lost 5 bases to trimming and J lost 11 bases; unmatched junction nucleotides: 8. In germline, CDR1 is SGHTA, CDR2 FQGTGA. The specimen was PBMCs or a T cell subset sorted from them (not recorded which). This chain joins TRBV7-3 and TRBJ2-3, with 15 nucleotides matching TRBD2. This TCR came from a man between 18 and 29 years old who had mild COVID-19 (a few samples of this study predate the infection). Cell type and time point are not known. DNA of the CDR3: TGTGCCAGCAGCCAAGGACTAGCGGGGGGGAGGTTGCAGTATTTT. It specifies CASSQGLAGGRLQYF.